These T cell receptor beta chains were read from a single sample in a study of OX40 agonist ivuxolimab in advanced cancers. Here immunoSEQ multiplex PCR was the method, and the copy in TCRdb shows in-frame clones only, minus some. Of 50,000 to 65,000 clones in the sample, around 86% are singletons; the top ten hold less than 2%. The sample in question was CD4+ or CD8+ T cells sorted from blood, obtained in a trial of the OX40 agonist ivuxolimab. The source of these receptors is an adult with an advanced solid tumor such as melanoma, head and neck, liver or kidney cancer. CDR3s include the opening cysteine and the closing phenylalanine or tryptophan. D genes are given only for firm matches. Not all rows give a size; the values are once, few, many and, for expanded clones, a class.

d_gene,v_gene,abundance,j_gene,CDR3aa,CDR3nt
-,TRBV7-2,-,TRBJ1-1,CASSLAQGLLTEAFF,TGTGCCAGCAGCTTAGCGCAGGGACTCCTCACTGAAGCTTTCTTT
-,TRBV27,-,TRBJ2-7,CASSWRDPSYEQYF,TGTGCCAGCAGTTGGCGGGACCCCTCCTACGAGCAGTACTTC
-,TRBV27,-,TRBJ1-1,CASSLRVSNTEAFF,TGTGCCAGCAGTCTCAGGGTTTCGAACACTGAAGCTTTCTTT
-,TRBV28,once,TRBJ2-5,CASRGQIQETQYF,TGTGCCAGCAGAGGACAGATACAAGAGACCCAGTACTTC
-,TRBV4-1,-,TRBJ1-2,CASSHTPRGRDYGYTF,TGCGCCAGCAGCCACACACCGCGGGGGCGCGACTATGGCTACACCTTC
-,TRBV2,-,TRBJ1-1,CASILLSKNTEAFF,TGTGCCAGCATCCTCCTTAGTAAGAACACTGAAGCTTTCTTT
TRBD2,TRBV4-3,once,TRBJ2-7,CASSQDPPSGRLNEQYF,TGCGCCAGCAGCCAAGACCCCCCCAGCGGGAGATTGAACGAGCAGTACTTC
-,TRBV28,-,TRBJ1-1,CASSLTLLNTEAFF,TGTGCCAGCAGTTTGACACTTCTGAACACTGAAGCTTTCTTT
TRBD2,TRBV5-1,-,TRBJ2-3,CASSFTSGGPSTDTQYF,TGCGCCAGCAGCTTCACTAGCGGGGGACCCAGCACAGATACGCAGTATTTT
TRBD2,TRBV28,-,TRBJ2-7,CASSPPGTSGSRGEQYF,TGTGCCAGCAGTCCACCCGGGACTAGCGGATCTAGGGGAGAGCAGTACTTC
-,TRBV2,-,TRBJ2-3,CASSGFAGSRTDTQYF,TGTGCCAGCAGTGGTTTTGCCGGGAGTCGCACAGATACGCAGTATTTT
TRBD1,TRBV30,few,TRBJ2-7,CAWRERTGSYEQYF,TGTGCCTGGAGGGAGAGGACAGGGTCCTACGAGCAGTACTTC
-,TRBV27,few,TRBJ2-1,CASSFRGVKDEQFF,TGTGCCAGCAGTTTCAGGGGAGTAAAAGATGAGCAGTTCTTC
-,TRBV6-4,-,TRBJ2-6,CASSENTGTASSGANVLTF,TGTGCCAGCAGCGAAAACACCGGGACCGCGAGCTCTGGGGCCAACGTCCTGACTTTC
-,TRBV29-1,-,TRBJ2-7,CSVERGSSYEQYF,TGCAGCGTTGAACGAGGATCTTCCTACGAGCAGTACTTC
TRBD1,TRBV6-5,-,TRBJ1-2,CASSYQTGGDYGYTF,TGTGCCAGCAGTTACCAGACAGGGGGAGACTATGGCTACACCTTC